The sequence of this T cell receptor beta chain was determined in a study of blood T cell repertoires in COVID-19. Study summary: Both acute and convalescent COVID-19 samples were obtained from the United States, Italy and Spain.

TCRdb keeps only in-frame clones here, not all; method: immunoSEQ multiplex PCR. The sample holds a few hundred thousand clones, approximately 85% seen once. Germline V CDR1 and CDR2: SGHRS, YFSETQ. V trimming: 0 bases; J trimming: 0 bases; junction bases outside the gene matches: 1. The CDR3 sequence is 16 residues long. The sequencing input was peripheral blood. The rearrangement joins TRBV5-1 to TRBJ2-7, with 12 bases aligning to TRBD2. The TCR sequence derives from a human donor in a cohort sampled during active COVID-19. CDR3 protein: CASSLGGLAGSYEQYF. CDR3 coding DNA: TGCGCCAGCAGCTTGGGGGGACTAGCGGGCTCCTACGAGCAGTACTTC. The whole variable domain, remainder taken from reference TRBV5-1 and TRBJ2-7, is KAGVTQTPRYLIKTRGQQVTLSCSPISGHRSVSWYQQTPGQGLQFLFEYFSETQRNKGNFPGRFSGRQFSNSRSEMNVSTLELGDSALYLCASSLGGLAGSYEQYFGPGTRLTVT.